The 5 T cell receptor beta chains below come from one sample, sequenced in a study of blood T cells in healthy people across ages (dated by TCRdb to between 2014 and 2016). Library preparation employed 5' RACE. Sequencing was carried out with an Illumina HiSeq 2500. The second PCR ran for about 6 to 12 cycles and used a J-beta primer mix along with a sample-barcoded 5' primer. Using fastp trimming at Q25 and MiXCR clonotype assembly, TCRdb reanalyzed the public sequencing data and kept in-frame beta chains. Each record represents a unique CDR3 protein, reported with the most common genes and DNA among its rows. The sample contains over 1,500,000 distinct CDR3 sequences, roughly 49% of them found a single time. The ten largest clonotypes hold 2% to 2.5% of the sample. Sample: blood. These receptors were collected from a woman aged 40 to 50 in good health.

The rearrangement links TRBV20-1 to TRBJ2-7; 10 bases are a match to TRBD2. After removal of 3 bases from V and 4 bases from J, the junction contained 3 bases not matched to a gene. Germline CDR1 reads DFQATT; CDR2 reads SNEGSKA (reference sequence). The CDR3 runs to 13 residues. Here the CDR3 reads CSARFSGGYEQYF. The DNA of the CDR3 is TGCAGTGCTAGGTTTAGCGGGGGGTACGAGCAGTACTTC.

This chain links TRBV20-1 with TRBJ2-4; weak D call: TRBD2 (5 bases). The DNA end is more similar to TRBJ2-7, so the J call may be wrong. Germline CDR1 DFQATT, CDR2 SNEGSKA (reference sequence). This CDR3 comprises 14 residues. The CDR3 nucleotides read TGCAGTGCTAGACGCCGGCTAGCTCGGGACGAGCAGTACTTC. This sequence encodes CSARRRLARDEQYF.

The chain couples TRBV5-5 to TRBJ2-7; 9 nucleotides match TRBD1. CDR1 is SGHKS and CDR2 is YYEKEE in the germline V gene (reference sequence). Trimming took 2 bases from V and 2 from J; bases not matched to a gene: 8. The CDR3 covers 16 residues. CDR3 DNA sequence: TGTGCCAGCAGCTTCGCCGGGACAGGGAACACCTACGAGCAGTACTTC. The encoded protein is CASSFAGTGNTYEQYF.

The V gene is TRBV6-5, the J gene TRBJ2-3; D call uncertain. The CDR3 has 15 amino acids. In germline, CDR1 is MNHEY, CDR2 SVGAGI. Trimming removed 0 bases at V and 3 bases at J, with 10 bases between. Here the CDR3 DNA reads TGTGCCAGCAGTTACTCTGCGACCTCAACAGATACGCAGTATTTT. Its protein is CASSYSATSTDTQYF.

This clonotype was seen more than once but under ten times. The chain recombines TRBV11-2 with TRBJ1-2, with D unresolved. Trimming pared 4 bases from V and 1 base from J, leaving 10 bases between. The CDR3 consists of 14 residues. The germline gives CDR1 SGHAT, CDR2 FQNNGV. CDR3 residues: CASSSLDRNYGYTF. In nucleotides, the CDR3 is TGTGCCAGCAGCTCGCTTGATCGTAACTATGGCTACACCTTC. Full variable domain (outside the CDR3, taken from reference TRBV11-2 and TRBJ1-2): EAGVAQSPRYKIIEKRQSVAFWCNPISGHATLYWYQQILGQGPKLLIQFQNNGVVDDSQLPKDRFSAERLKGVDSTLKIQPAKLEDSAVYLCASSSLDRNYGYTFGSGTRLTVV.